The source of this TCR beta chain is a study of cytomegalovirus exposure and HLA in healthy donors. Findings and caveats of the study: Highly shared sequence variants in one cluster were likely a sequencing artifact.

As regards this clone: The target antigen is unknown.

The V end lost 0 bases, the J end lost 5 bases, and 7 bases lay between the germline ends. The CDR3 runs 13 residues. Germline loops: CDR1 ENHRY, CDR2 SYGVKD. Each donor was nominally healthy when sampled (though unrecorded immune exposures were likely). Primers for the PCR totalled 60 Vbeta and 13 Jbeta. This table comes from immunoSEQ multiplex PCR, and its TCRdb copy is limited to in-frame clones, with some not included. The sample holds some 120,000 clones; 65% to 80% are singletons and the top ten take just under 3%. The sequence came from a woman aged 40 to 50 in good health and CMV-seropositive. The V and J genes are TRBV10-3 and TRBJ2-5, with TRBD1 as a possible D gene (5 bases). Sequenced input: PBMCs. CDR3 sequence (DNA): TGTGCCATCAGTGAGTCGAAGGGGGAGACCCAGTACTTC. Translated, it gives CAISESKGETQYF.